This TCR beta chain stems from a study of post-analysis software for immune sequencing data. For the study at large: The disease courses covered relapsing-remitting, secondary progressive and progressive-relapsing multiple sclerosis. Findings of the study overall: Patients used about five TRBV segments, including TRBV5-6, TRBV5-1 and TRBV20-1, more often than controls. Normalized Chao1 diversity was significantly reduced in patients versus controls.

The TCR beta cDNA libraries carried unique molecular identifiers. Each batch of about 0.95 to 10 million T cells produced roughly 0.5 million cDNA molecules. TCRdb analysed the PCR reads with MiXCR anew, one entry per CDR3 protein. The sample has 400,000 to 500,000 distinct CDR3 sequences, approximately 38% seen once. Per germline, CDR1 DFQATT and CDR2 SNEGSKA (reference sequence). V lost 3 bases to trimming and J lost 4 bases; unmatched junction nucleotides: 12. The CDR3 runs to 15 residues. There are a few counts of this clonotype. Its matching antigen is unknown. The chain couples TRBV20-1 to TRBJ2-7; 7 bases agree with TRBD1. The sample consisted of blood. This TCR was recovered from a girl aged 2 to 9 with multiple sclerosis. The CDR3 protein is CSASYPQGTDYEQYF. The CDR3 DNA sequence: TGCAGTGCTAGTTACCCTCAAGGGACAGATTACGAGCAGTACTTC.